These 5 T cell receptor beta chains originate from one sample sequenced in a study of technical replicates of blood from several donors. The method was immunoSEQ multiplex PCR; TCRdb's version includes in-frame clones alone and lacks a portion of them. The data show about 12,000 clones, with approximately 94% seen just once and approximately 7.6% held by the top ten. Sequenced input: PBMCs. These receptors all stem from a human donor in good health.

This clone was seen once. This CDR3 is CASSLGTGTNPGANVLTF. CDR3 nucleotides: TGTGCCAGCAGCTTAGGGACAGGGACGAATCCTGGGGCCAACGTCCTGACTTTC. The J gene is TRBJ2-6, the V gene TRBV7-9; 8 nucleotides line up with TRBD1. V dropped 1 base and J dropped 2; count of bases not matched to a gene: 7. This CDR3 contains 18 residues. CDR1 is SEHNR and CDR2 is FQNEAQ in the germline V gene (reference sequence).

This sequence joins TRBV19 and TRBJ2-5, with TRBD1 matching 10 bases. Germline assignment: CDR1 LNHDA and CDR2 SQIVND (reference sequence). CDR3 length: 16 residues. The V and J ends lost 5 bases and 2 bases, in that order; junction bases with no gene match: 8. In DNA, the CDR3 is TGTGCCAGTAGTCTCAGGACAGGGGGAGCGCAAGAGACCCAGTACTTC. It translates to CASSLRTGGAQETQYF.

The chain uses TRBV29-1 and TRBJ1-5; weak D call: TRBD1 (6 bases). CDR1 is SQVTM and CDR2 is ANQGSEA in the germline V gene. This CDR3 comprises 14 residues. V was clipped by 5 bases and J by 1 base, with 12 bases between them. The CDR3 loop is CSVLTGTSNQPQHF. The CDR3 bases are TGCAGCGTTCTTACAGGGACCAGCAATCAGCCCCAGCATTTT.

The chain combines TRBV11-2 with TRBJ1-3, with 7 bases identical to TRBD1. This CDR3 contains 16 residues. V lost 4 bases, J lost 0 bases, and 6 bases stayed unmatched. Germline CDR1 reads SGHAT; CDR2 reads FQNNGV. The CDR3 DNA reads TGTGCCAGCAGCTCTCGACAGGGCCGCTCTGGAAACACCATATATTTT. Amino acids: CASSSRQGRSGNTIYF.

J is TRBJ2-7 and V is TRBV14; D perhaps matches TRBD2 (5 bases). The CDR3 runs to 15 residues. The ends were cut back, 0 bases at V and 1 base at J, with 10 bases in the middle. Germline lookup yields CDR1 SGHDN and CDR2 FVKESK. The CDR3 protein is CASSQEVLGSYEQYF. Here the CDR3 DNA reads TGTGCCAGCAGCCAAGAGGTACTAGGGTCCTACGAGCAGTACTTC.